The T cell receptor (beta chain) under discussion was sequenced for a study of OX40 agonist ivuxolimab in advanced cancers. The wider study: Patients in the trial were receiving intravenous ivuxolimab every 2 weeks, at doses of 0.01 to 10 mg/kg.

Overall study results and limits: Antigen specificity was not determined for the expanded peripheral T cells. At doses 0.1 to 3.0 mg/kg, CD4+ and CD8+ clones expanded.

Concerning this clone itself: The target antigen is unknown.

The CDR3 extends over 17 amino acids. Germline CDR1 and CDR2: SGHVS and FQNEAQ. V was shortened by 1 base and J by 1 base, with 16 bases between the two germline ends. Drawing of blood for sampling happened at baseline, at cycle 4 day 1, and at cycle 7 day 1. Libraries were prepared by immunoSEQ multiplex PCR; TCRdb keeps only in-frame clonotypes and omits some of them. The table records about 73,000 clones, 92% of them present only once. The starting material was CD4+ or CD8+ T cells sorted from blood, obtained in a trial of the OX40 agonist ivuxolimab. The TCR comes from an adult with an advanced solid tumor such as melanoma, head and neck, liver or kidney cancer. V gene TRBV7-8 combines with J gene TRBJ1-1; D unclear. This CDR3 reads CASSLVIGTETNTEAFF. CDR3 nucleotide sequence: TGTGCCAGCAGCTTAGTAATAGGAACAGAGACGAACACTGAAGCTTTCTTT.